Listed below are T cell receptor beta chains from one sample, sequenced in a study of T cells in Graves' hyperthyroidism and ophthalmopathy. TCRdb processed the multiplex PCR reads anew with MiXCR; each CDR3 protein has one entry. The repertoire holds about 360,000 distinct CDR3 sequences, with 13% as singletons. Sequenced input: blood. The receptors stem from a woman between 18 and 29 years old with Graves' hyperthyroidism. The conserved cysteine and the conserved F or W are not part of the CDR3 here. Fields, in order: J gene, D gene, clone size, V gene, CDR3 protein. A D gene is named only where the DNA matches it firmly. Rows give clone size only sometimes, using once, few, many, or a class for an expanded clone.

TRBJ1-6 TRBD1 many TRBV28 ASSLGQGFQPLH
TRBJ1-1 TRBD1 many TRBV27 ASSSQADRGQAF
TRBJ2-1 NA many TRBV7-6 ASSLGAGTNEQF
TRBJ2-1 NA many TRBV10-3 AISESGGNEQF
TRBJ2-5 TRBD2 many TRBV7-8 ASIVTGGFGETQY
TRBJ1-2 TRBD1 many TRBV7-2 ASSWPPGQGAFGYT
TRBJ1-1 NA many TRBV27 ASSAIPRQNTEAF
TRBJ1-2 NA many TRBV12-3/TRBV12-4 ASSPAFYGYT
TRBJ2-3 NA many TRBV20-1 SARGVAADTQY
TRBJ2-3 TRBD2 few TRBV6-2/TRBV6-3 ASKTSGTDAQY
TRBJ2-5 NA NA TRBV5-1 ASSRHDKTGIFSETQY
TRBJ2-1 NA many TRBV7-9 ASSSPQAGRNEQF
TRBJ1-2 NA NA TRBV9 ASSVGDRHLGGYT
TRBJ2-7 NA many TRBV4-1 ASSQGGPGKGEQY
TRBJ1-4 NA few TRBV20-1 SARDVSSQEPEKLF
TRBJ2-5 NA many TRBV7-9 ASSQEGFQETQY
TRBJ1-1 NA NA TRBV28 ASSFGWTEAF
TRBJ1-2 NA many TRBV15 ATSDREWGVGYT
TRBJ2-5 NA few TRBV18 ASSRYPGETQY
TRBJ2-1 NA many TRBV5-1 ASSLVQLSSSYNEQF
TRBJ2-7 TRBD1 few TRBV19 ASSPLGTAHDEQY
TRBJ1-5 NA many TRBV2 ASRTGYSNQPQH
TRBJ1-2 TRBD1 NA TRBV20-1 SARKGGLDGYT
TRBJ2-1 NA many TRBV5-1 ASSLGGLYNEQF
TRBJ2-2 NA many TRBV5-6 ASSPGPSNTGELF
TRBJ2-5 NA many TRBV2 ASSEETQY
TRBJ2-1 NA NA TRBV6-1 ASSERGNNEQF
TRBJ2-7 NA many TRBV5-1 ASGKTESYEQY
TRBJ2-1 NA many TRBV5-1 ASSLVGGIYNEQF
TRBJ1-2 TRBD1 many TRBV7-9 ASSEAGTGGASGYT
TRBJ2-7 NA few TRBV4-3 ASSQGTFSSYEQY
TRBJ2-7 NA many TRBV6-1 ASSLPGPLKRLGYEQY
TRBJ2-7 TRBD2 many TRBV20-1 SASNSPGLGGIRVQY
TRBJ1-6 NA NA TRBV6-1 ASFGGLTNSPLH
TRBJ2-4 NA few TRBV4-1 ASSQFSGPVAKNIQY
TRBJ2-5 TRBD2 many TRBV20-1 SAGGASGGETQY
NA TRBD2 NA TRBV12-3/TRBV12-4 ASSPGTSGDNEQY
TRBJ2-5 NA many TRBV10-3 AIAGRQETQY